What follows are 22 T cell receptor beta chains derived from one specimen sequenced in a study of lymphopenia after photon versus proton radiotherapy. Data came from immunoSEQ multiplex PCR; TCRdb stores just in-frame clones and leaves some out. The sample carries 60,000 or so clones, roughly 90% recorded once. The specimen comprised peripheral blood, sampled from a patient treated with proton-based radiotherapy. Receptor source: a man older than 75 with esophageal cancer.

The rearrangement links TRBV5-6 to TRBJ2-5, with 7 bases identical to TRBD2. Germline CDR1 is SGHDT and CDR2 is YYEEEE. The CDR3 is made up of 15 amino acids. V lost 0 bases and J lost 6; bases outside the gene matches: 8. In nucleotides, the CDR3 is TGTGCCAGCAGCTTGGGACTAGCCGCGTTCAAGACCCAGTACTTC. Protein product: CASSLGLAAFKTQYF.

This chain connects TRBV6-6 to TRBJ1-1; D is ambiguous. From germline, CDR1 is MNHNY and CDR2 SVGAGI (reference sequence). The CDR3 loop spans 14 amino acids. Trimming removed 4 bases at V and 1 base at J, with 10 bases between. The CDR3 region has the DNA TGTGCCAGCAGTTCTTCCGTTACGAACACTGAAGCTTTCTTT. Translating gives CASSSSVTNTEAFF.

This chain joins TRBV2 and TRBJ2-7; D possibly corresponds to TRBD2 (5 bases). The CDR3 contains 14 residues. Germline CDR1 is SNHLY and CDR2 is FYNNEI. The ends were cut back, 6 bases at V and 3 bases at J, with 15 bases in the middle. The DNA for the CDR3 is TGTGCCAGCAGCCTCCGGGGAGCTTACTACGAGCAGTACTTC. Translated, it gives CASSLRGAYYEQYF.

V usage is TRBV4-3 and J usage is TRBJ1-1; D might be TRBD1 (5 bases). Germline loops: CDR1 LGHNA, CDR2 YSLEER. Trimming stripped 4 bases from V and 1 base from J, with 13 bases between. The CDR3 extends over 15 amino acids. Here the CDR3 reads CASSLGTGANTEAFF. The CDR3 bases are TGCGCCAGCAGCCTGGGGACTGGCGCGAACACTGAAGCTTTCTTT.

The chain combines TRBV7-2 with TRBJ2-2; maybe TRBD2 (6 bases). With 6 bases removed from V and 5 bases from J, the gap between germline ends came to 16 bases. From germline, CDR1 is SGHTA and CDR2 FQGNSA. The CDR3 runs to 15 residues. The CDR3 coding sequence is TGTGCCAGCAGTCCGGGGGTACGGGGTACCGGGGAGCTGTTTTTT. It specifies CASSPGVRGTGELFF.

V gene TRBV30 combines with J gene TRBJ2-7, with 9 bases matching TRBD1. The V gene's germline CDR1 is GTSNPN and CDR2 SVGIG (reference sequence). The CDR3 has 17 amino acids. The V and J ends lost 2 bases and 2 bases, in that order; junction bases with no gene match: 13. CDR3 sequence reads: CAWSKYRGRDLTYEQYF. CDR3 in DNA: TGTGCCTGGAGTAAATACAGGGGGCGAGACCTTACCTACGAGCAGTACTTC.

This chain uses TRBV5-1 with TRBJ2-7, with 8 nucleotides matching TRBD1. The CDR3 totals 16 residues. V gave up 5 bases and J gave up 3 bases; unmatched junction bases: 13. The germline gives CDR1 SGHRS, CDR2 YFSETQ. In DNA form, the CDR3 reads TGCGCCAGCAGATCGACCGGGACAGGCCCCTTCTACGAGCAGTACTTC. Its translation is CASRSTGTGPFYEQYF.

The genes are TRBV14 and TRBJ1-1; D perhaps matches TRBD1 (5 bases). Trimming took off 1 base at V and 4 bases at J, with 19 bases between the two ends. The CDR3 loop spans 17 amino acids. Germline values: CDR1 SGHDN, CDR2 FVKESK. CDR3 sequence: CASSQAGRGLWGTEAFF. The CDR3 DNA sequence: TGTGCCAGCAGCCAAGCGGGGCGGGGATTGTGGGGCACTGAAGCTTTCTTT.

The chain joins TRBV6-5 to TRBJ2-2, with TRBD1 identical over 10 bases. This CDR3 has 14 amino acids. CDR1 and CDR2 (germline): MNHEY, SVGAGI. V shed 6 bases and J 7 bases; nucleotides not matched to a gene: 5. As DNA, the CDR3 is TGTGCCAGCAGGGTGGGACAGGGGTTCGGGGAGCTGTTTTTT. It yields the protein CASRVGQGFGELFF.

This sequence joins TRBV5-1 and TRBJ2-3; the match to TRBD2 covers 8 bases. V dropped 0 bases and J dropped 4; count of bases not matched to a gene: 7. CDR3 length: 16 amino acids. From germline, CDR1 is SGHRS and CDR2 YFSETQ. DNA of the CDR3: TGCGCCAGCAGCTTGGCTGCGGAAGCGGGAGCAGATACGCAGTATTTT. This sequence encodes CASSLAAEAGADTQYF.

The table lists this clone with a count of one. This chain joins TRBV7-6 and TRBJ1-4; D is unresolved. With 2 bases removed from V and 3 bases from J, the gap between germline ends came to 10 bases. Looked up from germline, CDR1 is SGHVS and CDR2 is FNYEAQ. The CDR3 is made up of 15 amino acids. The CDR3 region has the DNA TGTGCCAGCAGCTTACTTGGCAGCGCTAATGAAAAACTGTTTTTT. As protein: CASSLLGSANEKLFF.

The chain's CDR3 is CASSFGLAGGTDTQYF. CDR3 DNA sequence: TGTGCCAGCAGCTTCGGGCTAGCGGGCGGAACAGATACGCAGTATTTT. V is TRBV7-2 and J is TRBJ2-3, with TRBD2 matching 8 bases. V lost 3 bases and J lost 3; bases outside the gene matches: 8. Per the germline V gene, CDR1 is SGHTA and CDR2 is FQGNSA. The CDR3 loop spans 16 amino acids.

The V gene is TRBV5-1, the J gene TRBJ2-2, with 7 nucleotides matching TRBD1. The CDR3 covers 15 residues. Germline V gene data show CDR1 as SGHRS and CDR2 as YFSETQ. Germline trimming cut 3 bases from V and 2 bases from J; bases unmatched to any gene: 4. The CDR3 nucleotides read TGCGCCAGCAGCTCGGGACAGAGAAACACCGGGGAGCTGTTTTTT. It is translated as CASSSGQRNTGELFF.

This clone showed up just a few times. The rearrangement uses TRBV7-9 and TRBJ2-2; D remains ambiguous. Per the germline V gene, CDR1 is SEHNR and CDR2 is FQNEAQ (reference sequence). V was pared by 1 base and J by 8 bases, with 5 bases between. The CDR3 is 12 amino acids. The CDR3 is CASSLVVGELFF. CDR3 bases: TGTGCCAGCAGCTTAGTCGTTGGGGAGCTGTTTTTT.

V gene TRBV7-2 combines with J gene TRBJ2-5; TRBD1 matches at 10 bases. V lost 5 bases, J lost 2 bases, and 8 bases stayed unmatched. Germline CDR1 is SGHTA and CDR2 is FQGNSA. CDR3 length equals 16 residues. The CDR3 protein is CASSASPGQGQETQYF. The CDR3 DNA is TGTGCCAGCAGCGCGAGTCCGGGACAGGGGCAAGAGACCCAGTACTTC. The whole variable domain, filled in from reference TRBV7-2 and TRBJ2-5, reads GAGVSQSPSNKVTEKGKDVELRCDPISGHTALYWYRQSLGQGLEFLIYFQGNSAPDKSGLPSDRFSAERTGGSVSTLTIQRTQQEDSAVYLCASSASPGQGQETQYFGPGTRLLVL.

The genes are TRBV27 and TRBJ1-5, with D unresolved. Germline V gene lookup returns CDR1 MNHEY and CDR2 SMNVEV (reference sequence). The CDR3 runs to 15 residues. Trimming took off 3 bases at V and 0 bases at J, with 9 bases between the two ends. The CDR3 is CASSLRGFSNQPQHF. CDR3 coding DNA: TGTGCCAGCAGTTTGAGAGGGTTTAGCAATCAGCCCCAGCATTTT.

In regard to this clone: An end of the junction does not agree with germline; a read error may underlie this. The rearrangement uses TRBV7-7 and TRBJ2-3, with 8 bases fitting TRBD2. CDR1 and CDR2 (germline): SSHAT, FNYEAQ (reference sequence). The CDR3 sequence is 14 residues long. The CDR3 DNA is TGTGCTAGCAGCGAACTAGCGGACACAGATACGCAGTATTTT. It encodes CASSELADTDTQYF. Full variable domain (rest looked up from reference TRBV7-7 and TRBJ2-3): GAGVSQSPRYKVTKRGQDVTLRCDPISSHATLYWYQQALGQGPEFLTYFNYEAQPDKSGLPSDRFSAERPEGSISTLTIQRTEQRDSAMYRCASSELADTDTQYFGPGTRLTVL.

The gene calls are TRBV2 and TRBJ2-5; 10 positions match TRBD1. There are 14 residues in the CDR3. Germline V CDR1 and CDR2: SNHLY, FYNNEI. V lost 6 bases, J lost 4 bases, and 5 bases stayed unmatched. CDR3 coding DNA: TGTGCCAGCAGGATGACAGGGGGCTCAGAGACCCAGTACTTC. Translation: CASRMTGGSETQYF.

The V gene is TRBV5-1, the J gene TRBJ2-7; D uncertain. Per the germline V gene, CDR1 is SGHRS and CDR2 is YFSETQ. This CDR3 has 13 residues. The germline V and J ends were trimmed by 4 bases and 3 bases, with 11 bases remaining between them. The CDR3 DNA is TGCGCCAGCAGCACTGACTGGGACTACGAGCAGTACTTC. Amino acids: CASSTDWDYEQYF.

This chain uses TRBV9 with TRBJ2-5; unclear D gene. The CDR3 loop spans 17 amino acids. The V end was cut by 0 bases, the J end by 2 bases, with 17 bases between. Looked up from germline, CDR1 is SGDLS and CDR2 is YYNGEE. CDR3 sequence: CASSVVPAGSPQETQYF. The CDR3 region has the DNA TGTGCCAGCAGCGTAGTCCCCGCAGGTAGCCCACAAGAGACCCAGTACTTC.

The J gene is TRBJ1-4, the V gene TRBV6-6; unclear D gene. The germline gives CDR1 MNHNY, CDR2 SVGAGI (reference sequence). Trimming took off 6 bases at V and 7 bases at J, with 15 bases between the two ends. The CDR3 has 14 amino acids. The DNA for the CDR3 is TGTGCCAGCAGACAACAAGGTAGAGGTGAAAAACTGTTTTTT. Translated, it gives CASRQQGRGEKLFF.

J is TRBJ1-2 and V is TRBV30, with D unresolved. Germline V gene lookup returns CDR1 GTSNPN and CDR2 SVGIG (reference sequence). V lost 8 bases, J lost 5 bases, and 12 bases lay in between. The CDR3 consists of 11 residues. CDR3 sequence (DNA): TGTGCCCATACAGCGTTTTATGGCTACACCTTC. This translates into CAHTAFYGYTF.